This T cell receptor (beta chain) was captured in a study of T cell responses to AZD1222 COVID-19 vaccine. About the study: The study pooled second doses at about 4 or about 12 weeks. Study observations and caveats: Spike-wide coverage was observed for vaccine-associated CD4 TCRs, with dominant responses at 160-218 and 743-854. Just six people given AZD1222 tested seropositive at baseline.

As concerns this clone: The antigen is undetermined.

Profiled with immunoSEQ multiplex PCR; TCRdb holds only in-frame clones, not every one. Here the sample spans 100,000 to 150,000 clones, about 89% being singletons. Germline values: CDR1 LGHNA, CDR2 YSLEER. V shed 6 bases, J shed 4 bases, and the junction held 11 bases outside the gene matches. The CDR3 sequence is 15 residues long. This TCR was recovered from an adult in good health. This chain connects TRBV4-3 to TRBJ1-2; 7 bases are a match to TRBD1. The sequencing here drew on peripheral blood, taken on day 0 of AZD1222 vaccination. The CDR3 loop is CASRHTGTESYGYTF. For the CDR3, the DNA is TGCGCCAGCAGACATACCGGGACAGAGAGCTATGGCTACACCTTC.